This T cell receptor (beta chain) emerged from a study of blood T cells in healthy people across ages. Study outcomes and limitations: Among long-lived donors, naive CD4+ cells were more numerous and diversity higher than in aged donors.

CDR3 length equals 14 residues. The ends were cut back, 3 bases at V and 4 bases at J, with 13 bases in the middle. Germline lookup yields CDR1 DFQATT and CDR2 SNEGSKA (reference sequence). Russia was home to the donors, healthy Caucasian individuals aged about 6 to 90. PCR was performed a second time for 7 to 11 cycles using a sample-barcoded 5' primer and a J-beta primer mix. Via MiXCR, TCRdb re-called the 5' RACE reads, giving one row per CDR3 protein. This sample has roughly 1.6 million distinct CDR3 sequences, with about 35% found just once. Remarks on this clonotype: Its antigen is as yet unknown.

The sequencing sample was made of blood. The V and J genes are TRBV20-1 and TRBJ2-4, with no clear D. The source of this sequence is a woman in her 30s in good health. The CDR3 DNA reads as TGCAGTGCTAGTCCCCCCCTGGGGAAAAACATTCAGTACTTC. Translation gives CSASPPLGKNIQYF.